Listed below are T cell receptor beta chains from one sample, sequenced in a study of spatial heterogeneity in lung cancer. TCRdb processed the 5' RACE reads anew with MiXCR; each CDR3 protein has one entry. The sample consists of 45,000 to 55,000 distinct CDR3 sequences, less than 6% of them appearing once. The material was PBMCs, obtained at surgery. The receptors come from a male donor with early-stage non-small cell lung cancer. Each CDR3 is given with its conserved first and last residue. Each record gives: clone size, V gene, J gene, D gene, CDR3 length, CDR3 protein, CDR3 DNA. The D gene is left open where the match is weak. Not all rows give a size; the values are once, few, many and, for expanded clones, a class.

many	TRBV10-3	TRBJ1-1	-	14	CAISVGQTDTEAFF	TGTGCCATCAGTGTTGGGCAAACGGACACTGAAGCTTTCTTT
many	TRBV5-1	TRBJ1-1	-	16	CASSLFHPGHGTEAFF	TGCGCCAGCAGCTTGTTTCACCCGGGGCATGGCACTGAAGCTTTCTTT
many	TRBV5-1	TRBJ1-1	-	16	CASSLGAYAMNTEAFF	TGCGCCAGCAGCCTAGGAGCTTACGCCATGAACACTGAAGCTTTCTTT
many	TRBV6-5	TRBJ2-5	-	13	CASSYSGRKTQYF	TGTGCCAGCAGTTACTCGGGACGGAAGACCCAGTACTTC
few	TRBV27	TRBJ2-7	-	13	CASSLGAGDEQYF	TGTGCCAGCAGTTTAGGGGCAGGCGACGAGCAGTACTTC
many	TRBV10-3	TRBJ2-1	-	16	CAISEWWARTYNEQFF	TGTGCCATCAGTGAGTGGTGGGCCAGGACCTACAATGAGCAGTTCTTC
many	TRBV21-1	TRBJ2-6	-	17	CASSKASTGKGANVLTF	TGTGCCAGCAGCAAAGCCTCGACAGGGAAAGGGGCCAACGTCCTGACTTTC
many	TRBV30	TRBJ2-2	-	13	CAWKGMNTGELFF	TGTGCCTGGAAGGGCATGAACACCGGGGAGCTGTTTTTT
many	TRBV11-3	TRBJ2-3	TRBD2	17	CASSSRTSGTLTDTQYF	TGTGCCAGCAGCTCAAGGACTAGCGGAACTCTCACAGATACGCAGTATTTT
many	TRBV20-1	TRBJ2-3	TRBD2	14	CSAQSGGDADTQYF	TGCAGTGCCCAATCGGGGGGAGATGCAGATACGCAGTATTTT
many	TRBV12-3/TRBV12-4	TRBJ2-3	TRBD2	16	CASTPSLAGGTDTQYF	TGTGCCAGCACCCCCTCCCTAGCGGGGGGCACAGATACGCAGTATTTT
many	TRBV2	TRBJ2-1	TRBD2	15	CASSEVGGSADEQFF	TGTGCCAGCAGTGAAGTGGGCGGGAGCGCCGATGAGCAGTTCTTC
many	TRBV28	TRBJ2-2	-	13	CASALGNTGELFF	TGTGCCAGCGCACTGGGCAACACCGGGGAGCTGTTTTTT
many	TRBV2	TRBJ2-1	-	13	CASSDVEDNEQFF	TGTGCCAGCAGTGATGTTGAGGACAATGAGCAGTTCTTC
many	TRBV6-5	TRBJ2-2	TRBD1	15	CASSYSAGGTGELFF	TGTGCCAGCAGTTACTCGGCAGGGGGCACCGGGGAGCTGTTTTTT
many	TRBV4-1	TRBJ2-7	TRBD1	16	CASSHWGGQGAYEQYF	TGCGCCAGCAGCCACTGGGGGGGACAGGGGGCCTACGAGCAGTACTTC
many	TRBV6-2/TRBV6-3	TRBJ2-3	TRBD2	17	CASSPTRSSGFTDTQYF	TGTGCCAGCAGCCCTACTCGATCTAGCGGGTTCACAGATACGCAGTATTTT
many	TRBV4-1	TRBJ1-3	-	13	CASSQDSGNTIYF	TGCGCCAGCAGCCAAGATTCCGGAAACACCATATATTTT
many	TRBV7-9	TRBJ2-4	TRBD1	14	CASSFGQGWNIQYF	TGTGCCAGCAGCTTTGGACAGGGGTGGAACATTCAGTACTTC
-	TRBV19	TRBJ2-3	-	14	CVSTGRTSTDTQYF	TGTGTCAGCACCGGGCGGACTAGCACAGATACGCAGTATTTT
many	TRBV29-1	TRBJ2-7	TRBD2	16	CSVEGLAGAHSYEQYF	TGCAGCGTGGAGGGACTAGCGGGAGCGCACTCCTACGAGCAGTACTTC
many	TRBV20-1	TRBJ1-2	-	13	CSAWQLINYGYTF	TGCAGTGCTTGGCAGTTAATTAACTATGGCTACACCTTC
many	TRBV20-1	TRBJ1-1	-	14	CSASVTGLNTEAFF	TGCAGTGCTAGTGTTACAGGCCTGAACACTGAAGCTTTCTTT
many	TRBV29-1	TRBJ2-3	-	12	CSVAIRTDTQYF	TGCAGCGTGGCCATACGCACAGATACGCAGTATTTT
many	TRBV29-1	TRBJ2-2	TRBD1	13	CSVGTGGTGELFF	TGCAGCGTTGGGACAGGGGGAACCGGGGAGCTGTTTTTT
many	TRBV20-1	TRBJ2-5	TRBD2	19	CSAPSRWLAGGPVQETQYF	TGCAGTGCTCCCTCCCGCTGGCTAGCGGGAGGGCCCGTCCAAGAGACCCAGTACTTC
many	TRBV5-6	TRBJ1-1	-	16	CASSFPVLRENTEAFF	-
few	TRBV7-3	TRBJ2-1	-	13	CASSLHPSSEEFF	TGTGCCAGCAGCCTACACCCCTCTAGCGAAGAGTTCTTC
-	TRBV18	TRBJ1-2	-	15	CASSGVDGANYGYTF	TGTGCCAGCTCAGGCGTGGACGGAGCTAACTATGGCTACACCTTC
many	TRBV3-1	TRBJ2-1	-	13	CASSHGADNEQFF	TGTGCCAGCAGCCATGGAGCGGACAATGAGCAGTTCTTC
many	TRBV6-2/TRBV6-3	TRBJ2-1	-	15	CASSLGLQLINEQFF	TGTGCCAGCAGCCTGGGACTCCAATTGATCAATGAGCAGTTCTTC
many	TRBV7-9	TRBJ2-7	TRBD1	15	CASSFGTGRWDEQYF	TGTGCCAGCAGCTTCGGGACAGGGAGATGGGACGAGCAGTACTTC
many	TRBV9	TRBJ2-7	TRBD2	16	CASSPGGVLSSYEQYF	TGTGCCAGCAGCCCGGGGGGAGTTCTTAGCTCCTACGAGCAGTACTTC
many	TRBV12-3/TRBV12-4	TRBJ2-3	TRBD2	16	CASSLWGGGIGDTQYF	TGTGCCAGCAGTTTATGGGGGGGAGGGATAGGAGATACGCAGTATTTT
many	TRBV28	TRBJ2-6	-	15	CAISIWGDGANVLTF	TGTGCCATTTCTATTTGGGGCGACGGGGCCAACGTCCTGACTTTC
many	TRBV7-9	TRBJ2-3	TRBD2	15	CASTSARLATDTQYF	TGTGCCAGCACCTCCGCCCGACTAGCAACAGATACGCAGTATTTT
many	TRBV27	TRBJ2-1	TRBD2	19	CASSPMTGTSGSSYNEQFF	TGTGCCAGCAGTCCCATGACCGGGACTAGCGGCTCCTCCTACAATGAGCAGTTCTTC
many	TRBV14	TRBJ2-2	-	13	CASSQERVGELFF	TGTGCCAGCAGCCAAGAGCGCGTCGGGGAGCTGTTTTTT
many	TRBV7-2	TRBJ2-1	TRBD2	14	CATSGGVSYNEQFF	TGTGCCACCTCTGGGGGGGTTTCCTACAATGAGCAGTTCTTC
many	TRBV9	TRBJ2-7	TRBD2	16	CASSSLSGAGSYEQYF	TGTGCCAGCAGCTCGCTAAGCGGGGCCGGCTCCTACGAGCAGTACTTC